This is a list of T cell receptor beta chains from one sample in a study of T cell responses to AZD1222 COVID-19 vaccine. Sequencing was performed with immunoSEQ multiplex PCR; in TCRdb, only in-frame clones are kept and a portion is missing. The table records roughly 130,000 clones, roughly nine tenths of them present only once. The material sequenced was peripheral blood, taken 28 days after the second dose of the MenACWY control vaccine. The receptors were gathered from an adult who received the MenACWY meningococcal vaccine as a control. CDR3s include the opening cysteine and the closing phenylalanine or tryptophan. D genes are given only for firm matches. Only part of the rows carry a size: once, few, many, or a class if the clone is expanded.

d_gene	v_gene	abundance	j_gene	CDR3nt	CDR3aa
TRBD2	TRBV29-1	NA	TRBJ2-5	TGCAGCGTACGACTAGCGGGGGCTCAAGAGACCCAGTACTTC	CSVRLAGAQETQYF
NA	TRBV29-1	NA	TRBJ1-2	TGCAGCGTTGAACGGCCTACCAACTATGGCTACACCTTC	CSVERPTNYGYTF
NA	TRBV11-2	NA	TRBJ1-6	TGTGCCAGCAGCTTAGATCGGGATTCACCCCTCCACTTT	CASSLDRDSPLHF
TRBD1	TRBV28	few	TRBJ1-5	TGTGCCAGCAGTTGGCGACAGGGGACCCGTAGGGATCGGCCCCAGCATTTT	CASSWRQGTRRDRPQHF
TRBD1	TRBV3-1/TRBV3-2	NA	TRBJ2-1	TGTGCCAGCAGCCGACGACAGGGGTTGCACAATGAGCAGTTCTTC	CASSRRQGLHNEQFF
NA	TRBV5-1	NA	TRBJ1-1	TGCGCCAGCAGCTCGGGGGCTCGCACTGAAGCTTTCTTT	CASSSGARTEAFF
TRBD1	TRBV28	NA	TRBJ2-7	TGTGCCAGCAGTTTATGGTCAGGGGGCTTAGAACCCTACGAGCAGTACTTC	CASSLWSGGLEPYEQYF
NA	TRBV7-2	NA	TRBJ2-1	TGTGCCAGCAGCTTGGGGCCGAACAATGAGCAGTTCTTC	CASSLGPNNEQFF
NA	TRBV5-1	NA	TRBJ1-5	TGCGCCAGCAGCTTGGCCGGGATAAGCAATCAGCCCCAGCATTTT	CASSLAGISNQPQHF
NA	TRBV21-1	NA	TRBJ1-1	TGTGCCAGCAGCAACGGGACGCGGGACAGGTCCGGTCTAGCTTTCTTT	CASSNGTRDRSGLAFF
TRBD1	TRBV30	NA	TRBJ2-1	TGTGCCTGGGGGGGCGGCAGGGGGTTCTCCTACAATGAGCAGTTCTTC	CAWGGGRGFSYNEQFF
NA	TRBV19	NA	TRBJ1-4	TGTGCCAGTATGGGGTGGGCCTCTGAAAAACTGTTTTTT	CASMGWASEKLFF
NA	TRBV30	NA	TRBJ2-7	TGTGCCTGGAGCGCCGCGGCCCGCAGTGGCTTC	CAWSAAARSGF
TRBD1	TRBV24-1	NA	TRBJ1-1	TGTGCCACCAGTGACCCGGGACAGGGTGACACTGAAGCTTTCTTT	CATSDPGQGDTEAFF
TRBD1	TRBV10-3	NA	TRBJ1-2	TGTGCCATCAACGACAGGGGGCACGGCTACACCTTC	CAINDRGHGYTF
NA	TRBV28	NA	TRBJ1-3	TGTGCCAGCAGCCTACAGGGATCGGGGGGAAACACCATATATTTT	CASSLQGSGGNTIYF
NA	TRBV29-1	NA	TRBJ1-2	TGCAGCGTTGACGGCAACTATGGCTACACCTTC	CSVDGNYGYTF
TRBD1	TRBV18	NA	TRBJ1-2	TGTGCCAGCTCACCACTCGGACAGGCAACTAACTATGGCTACACCTTC	CASSPLGQATNYGYTF
NA	TRBV28	once	TRBJ1-5	TGTGCCAGCAGTTTCGGGGATAGTCAGCCCCAGCATTTT	CASSFGDSQPQHF
TRBD2	TRBV7-9	NA	TRBJ2-3	TGTGCCAGCAGCCGCACGTCCGGACTAGCGAACACAGATACGCAGTATTTT	CASSRTSGLANTDTQYF
NA	TRBV5-1	NA	TRBJ1-1	TGCGCCAGCAGCTTCCTGGGGCAAATGAACACTGAAGCTTTCTTT	CASSFLGQMNTEAFF
TRBD1	TRBV30	NA	TRBJ2-5	TGTGCCTGGAGTCCCGGGACAGTGGGCCAAGAGACCCAGTACTTC	CAWSPGTVGQETQYF
NA	TRBV6-2/TRBV6-3	NA	TRBJ2-7	TGTGCCAGCAGTAGACCCAGTCTCCACGAGCAGTACTTC	CASSRPSLHEQYF